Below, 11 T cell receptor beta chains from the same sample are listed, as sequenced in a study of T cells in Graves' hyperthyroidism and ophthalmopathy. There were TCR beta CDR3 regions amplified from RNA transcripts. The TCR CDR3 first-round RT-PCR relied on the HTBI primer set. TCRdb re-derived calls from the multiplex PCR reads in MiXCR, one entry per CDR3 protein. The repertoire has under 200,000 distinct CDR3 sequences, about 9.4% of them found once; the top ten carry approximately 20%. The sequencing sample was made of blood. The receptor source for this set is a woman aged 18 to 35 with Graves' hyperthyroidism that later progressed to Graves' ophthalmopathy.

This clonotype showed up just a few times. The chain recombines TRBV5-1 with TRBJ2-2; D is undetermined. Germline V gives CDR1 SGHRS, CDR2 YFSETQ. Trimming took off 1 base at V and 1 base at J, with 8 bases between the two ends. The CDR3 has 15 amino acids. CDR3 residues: CASSLFGRNTGELFF. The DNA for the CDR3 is TGCGCCAGCAGCTTGTTTGGCCGGAACACCGGGGAGCTGTTTTTT.

The CDR3 region is CASSQDTGGSFYEQYF. In nucleotides, the CDR3 is TGTGCCAGCAGCCAGGACACAGGGGGCTCTTTCTACGAGCAGTACTTC. This rearrangement joins TRBV4-2 to TRBJ2-7; 9 bases map to TRBD1. Germline V gene data show CDR1 as LGHNA and CDR2 as YNFKEQ. This CDR3 has 16 amino acids. With 3 bases clipped from V and 3 bases from J, the junction kept 9 bases outside the gene matches.

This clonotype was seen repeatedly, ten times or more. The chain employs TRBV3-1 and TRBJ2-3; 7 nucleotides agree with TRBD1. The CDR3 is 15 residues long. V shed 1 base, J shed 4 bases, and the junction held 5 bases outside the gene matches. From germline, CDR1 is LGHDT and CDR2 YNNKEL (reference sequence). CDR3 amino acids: CASSQARGRSDTQYF. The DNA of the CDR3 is TGTGCCAGCAGCCAAGCGAGGGGGCGGTCAGATACGCAGTATTTT.

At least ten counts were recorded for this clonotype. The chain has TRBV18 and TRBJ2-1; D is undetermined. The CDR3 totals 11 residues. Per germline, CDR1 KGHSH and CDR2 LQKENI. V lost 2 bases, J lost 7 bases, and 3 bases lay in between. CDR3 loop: CASSPVNEQFF. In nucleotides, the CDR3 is TGTGCCAGCTCACCAGTTAATGAGCAGTTCTTC.

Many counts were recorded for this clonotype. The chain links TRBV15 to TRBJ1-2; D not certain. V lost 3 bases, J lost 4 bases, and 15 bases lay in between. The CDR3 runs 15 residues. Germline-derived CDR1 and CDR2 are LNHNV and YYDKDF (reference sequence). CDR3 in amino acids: CATSRAGGRVYGYTF. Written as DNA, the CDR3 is TGTGCCACCAGCAGGGCGGGAGGGCGAGTCTATGGCTACACCTTC.

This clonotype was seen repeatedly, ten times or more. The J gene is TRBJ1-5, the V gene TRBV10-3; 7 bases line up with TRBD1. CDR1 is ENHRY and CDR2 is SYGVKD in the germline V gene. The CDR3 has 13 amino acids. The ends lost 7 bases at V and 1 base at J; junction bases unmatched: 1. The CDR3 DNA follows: TGTGCCATCACGGACAGGAGCAATCAGCCCCAGCATTTT. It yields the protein CAITDRSNQPQHF.

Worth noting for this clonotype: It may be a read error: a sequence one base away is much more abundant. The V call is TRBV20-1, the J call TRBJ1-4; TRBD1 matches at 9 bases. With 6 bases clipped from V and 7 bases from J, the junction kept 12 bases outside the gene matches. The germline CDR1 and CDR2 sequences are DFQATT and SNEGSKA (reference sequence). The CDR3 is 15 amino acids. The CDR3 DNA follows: TGCAGTGCGAGTAGGACCGGGACAGGGAGTGAAAAACTGTTTTTT. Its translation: CSASRTGTGSEKLFF.

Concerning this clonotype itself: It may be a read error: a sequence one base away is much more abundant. The CDR3 loop is CASSSGQFYGYTF. The CDR3 region has the DNA TGTGCCAGCAGCTCGGGACAGTTCTATGGCTACACCTTC. The chain uses TRBV7-9 and TRBJ1-2; TRBD1 matches at 7 bases. V gave up 4 bases and J gave up 4 bases; unmatched junction bases: 3. The CDR3 length is 13 residues. The germline V gene encodes CDR1 SEHNR and CDR2 FQNEAQ (reference sequence).

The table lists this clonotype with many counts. CDR3 loop: CASSYSGTPGTQYF. The CDR3 nucleotides are TGTGCCAGCAGTTACTCGGGAACACCAGGGACCCAGTACTTC. The rearrangement joins TRBV6-5 to TRBJ2-5; no clear D. Germline lookup yields CDR1 MNHEY and CDR2 SVGAGI. V lost 0 bases, J lost 7 bases, and 12 bases lay in between. This CDR3 spans 14 amino acids.

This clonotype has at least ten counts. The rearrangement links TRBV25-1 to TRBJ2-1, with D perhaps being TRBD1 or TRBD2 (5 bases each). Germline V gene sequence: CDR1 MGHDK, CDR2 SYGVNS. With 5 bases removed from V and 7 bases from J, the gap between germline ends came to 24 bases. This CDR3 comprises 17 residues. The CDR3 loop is CASSSSFSRLEGNEQFF. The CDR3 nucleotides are TGTGCCAGCAGTAGTTCGTTCTCTCGGCTAGAGGGGAATGAGCAGTTCTTC.

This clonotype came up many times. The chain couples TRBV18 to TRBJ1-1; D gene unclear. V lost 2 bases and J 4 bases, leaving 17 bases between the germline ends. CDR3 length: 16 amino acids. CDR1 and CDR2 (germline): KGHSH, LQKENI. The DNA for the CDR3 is TGTGCCAGCTCACCAGTATGGGTGATTTGGTCCACTGAAGCTTTCTTT. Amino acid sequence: CASSPVWVIWSTEAFF.